These 2 T cell receptor beta chains were all obtained from the same sample, sequenced in a study of blood T cell repertoires in COVID-19. TCRdb's table, derived via immunoSEQ multiplex PCR, lists solely in-frame clones and lacks some. The sample lists about 350,000 clones; around 90% were seen once. Sequenced: peripheral blood. The receptors originated from a woman aged 55-70 years with COVID-19, enrolled during active disease.

The V call is TRBV5-1, the J call TRBJ2-1, with a tentative D call TRBD2 (7 bases). The CDR3 spans 15 residues. The V end was cut by 0 bases, the J end by 4 bases, with 11 bases between. CDR1 SGHRS and CDR2 YFSETQ come from the germline V gene. CDR3 in amino acids: CASSLVAGAYNEQFF. CDR3 nucleotide sequence: TGCGCCAGCAGCTTGGTGGCGGGGGCTTACAATGAGCAGTTCTTC. The whole variable domain, filled in from reference TRBV5-1 and TRBJ2-1, reads KAGVTQTPRYLIKTRGQQVTLSCSPISGHRSVSWYQQTPGQGLQFLFEYFSETQRNKGNFPGRFSGRQFSNSRSEMNVSTLELGDSALYLCASSLVAGAYNEQFFGPGTRLTVL.

V is TRBV21-1 and J is TRBJ2-2; TRBD1, the table's D call, was not compared with the DNA. TRBV21-1 is marked as a pseudogene. The CDR3 spans 15 residues. In DNA, the CDR3 is TGTGCCAGCAGCAGAGACAGGGATAACACCGGGGAGCTGTTTTTT. This encodes CASSRDRDNTGELFF.